This TCR beta chain was sequenced for a study of T cells expressing NK-cell markers. Turning to the study itself: With respect to HCMV, seven of the eight sequenced donors were seropositive, and one was seronegative. Study-wide points: Expanded clones of NKG2C+ T cells had an unclear HCMV specificity.

Germline CDR1 reads MNHNS; CDR2 reads SASEGT. The CDR3 runs to 15 residues. With the 5' RACE reads reprocessed, TCRdb shows one record per CDR3 protein and no DNA. Recorded for this sample: hundreds of thousands of distinct CDR3 sequences. As concerns this clonotype: Its specificity is not known.

The material sequenced was blood T cells: a sorted CD56 or NKG2C T cell subset, CD4+ or CD8+ T cells, or bulk PBMC T cells (not recorded which). The sequence was collected from a man aged 18 to 69 in good health. This chain connects TRBV6-1 to TRBJ2-3. The CDR3 is CASSDSWKATDTQYF.